These 17 T cell receptor beta chains came from one sample sequenced in a study of blood T cell repertoires in COVID-19. Method: immunoSEQ multiplex PCR; TCRdb's copy keeps in-frame clones and lacks some. The sample shows around 150,000 clones, roughly 85% of them seen only once. The material sequenced was peripheral blood. The source is a woman aged 55 to 70 with COVID-19, enrolled during active disease.

The chain links TRBV19 to TRBJ1-5; D is unclear. The CDR3 runs 15 residues. Germline V lookup: CDR1 LNHDA, CDR2 SQIVND (reference sequence). Trimming stripped 7 bases from V and 7 bases from J, with 20 bases between. In nucleotides, the CDR3 is TGTGCCAGTACCACACCCAGCGGGGTGGTGCAGCCCCAGCATTTT. Translated: CASTTPSGVVQPQHF.

This clone was seen only a few times. The chain links TRBV5-4 to TRBJ2-3; TRBD1 is a possible D gene (6 bases). Germline V gives CDR1 SGHNT, CDR2 YYREEE (reference sequence). The CDR3 runs 15 residues. V shed 4 bases and J shed 4 bases, with 16 bases lying between them. DNA for the CDR3: TGTGCCAGCAGCGTGGTATCGACAGGCCCAGATACGCAGTATTTT. Its translation is CASSVVSTGPDTQYF.

The chain links TRBV25-1 to TRBJ1-1; perhaps TRBD1 as D (5 bases). This CDR3 has 14 amino acids. The V gene's germline CDR1 is MGHDK and CDR2 SYGVNS. V was clipped by 4 bases and J by 1 base, with 10 bases between them. The CDR3 loop reads CASSGLGGNTEAFF. The CDR3 DNA is TGTGCCAGCAGTGGCCTGGGGGGGAACACTGAAGCTTTCTTT.

This clone was counted once. The J gene is TRBJ1-3, the V gene TRBV10-3; TRBD1 is a possible D gene (5 bases). CDR3 length: 15 amino acids. The V gene lost 11 bases and the J gene lost 0 bases, with 17 bases spanning the gap. CDR1 and CDR2 (germline): ENHRY, SYGVKD. CDR3 DNA: TGTGCCGCCCGGGGGGGTGCCTCCTCTGGAAACACCATATATTTT. It specifies CAARGGASSGNTIYF.

This clone was seen a few times. The V gene is TRBV7-2, the J gene TRBJ2-5; 10 bases match TRBD1. CDR3 length: 15 amino acids. Germline loops: CDR1 SGHTA, CDR2 FQGNSA. V trimming: 6 bases; J trimming: 4 bases; junction bases outside the gene matches: 8. Here the CDR3 reads CASSRRWDRGETQYF. The CDR3 DNA reads as TGTGCCAGCAGTCGGAGGTGGGACAGGGGAGAGACCCAGTACTTC.

This chain's CDR3 is CASSLLAGAIGPSPLHF. The CDR3 nucleotides are TGCGCCAGCAGCTTGCTCGCAGGGGCTATAGGACCTTCACCCCTCCACTTT. The V and J genes are TRBV5-1 and TRBJ1-6; possible D gene TRBD1, 6 bases. Germline-derived CDR1 and CDR2 are SGHRS and YFSETQ. The V gene lost 1 base and the J gene lost 9 bases, with 20 bases spanning the gap. There are 17 residues in the CDR3.

The CDR3, as DNA: TGTGCCAGCACCCAAGACAGGCATGGCTACACCTTC. It encodes CASTQDRHGYTF. The gene calls are TRBV6-5 and TRBJ1-2, with a weak D call TRBD1 (6 bases). The CDR3 sequence is 12 residues long. V was cut by 7 bases and J by 6 bases, with 12 bases left in between. The V gene's germline CDR1 is MNHEY and CDR2 SVGAGI.

This chain connects TRBV5-6 to TRBJ1-6; possibly TRBD1 for D (5 bases). Germline V gives CDR1 SGHDT, CDR2 YYEEEE. The CDR3 is made up of 13 amino acids. V lost 0 bases and J lost 9, with 7 bases in between. The DNA of the CDR3 is TGTGCCAGCAGCTTGGGGAGGGGTTCACCCCTCCACTTT. The encoded protein is CASSLGRGSPLHF. The whole variable domain, remainder taken from reference TRBV5-6 and TRBJ1-6, is DAGVTQSPTHLIKTRGQQVTLRCSPKSGHDTVSWYQQALGQGPQFIFQYYEEEERQRGNFPDRFSGHQFPNYSSELNVNALLLGDSALYLCASSLGRGSPLHFGNGTRLTVT.

CDR3 in DNA: TGCGCCAGCAGTGAGTCTTCCGGGAGGGCCGGCGAGCAGTACTTC. The encoded protein is CASSESSGRAGEQYF. The gene calls are TRBV10-1 and TRBJ2-7, with 8 bases aligning to TRBD2. Germline V gives CDR1 WNHNN, CDR2 SYGVQD (reference sequence). This CDR3 is 15 amino acids long. The V gene end was trimmed by 0 bases and the J gene end by 6 bases; junction bases not matched to a gene: 7.

V and J are TRBV6-2 or TRBV6-3 and TRBJ2-1; TRBD2 aligns across 9 bases. Looked up from germline, CDR1 is MNHEY and CDR2 is SVGEGT. V shed 7 bases and J 12 bases; nucleotides not matched to a gene: 16. The CDR3 contains 15 residues. CDR3 nucleotides: TGTGCCAGCAACCCCCATCAAGCGGGAGGCGATGGGCAGTTCTTC. Translated: CASNPHQAGGDGQFF.

V is TRBV6-5 and J is TRBJ1-1, with a possible D match to TRBD1 (6 bases). V was pared by 6 bases and J by 5 bases, with 16 bases between. This CDR3 has 14 residues. Germline-derived CDR1 and CDR2 are MNHEY and SVGAGI. The CDR3 sequence: CASSPRTEGTEAFF. The CDR3 DNA is TGTGCCAGCAGCCCAAGGACAGAAGGGACTGAAGCTTTCTTT.

The chain joins TRBV29-1 to TRBJ1-2; 8 bases agree with TRBD1. CDR3 length: 14 residues. Germline V CDR1 and CDR2: SQVTM, ANQGSEA. The V gene end was trimmed by 2 bases and the J gene end by 3 bases; junction bases not matched to a gene: 5. The CDR3 DNA reads TGCAGCGTTGAACCAGGGGGCGCCTACTATGGCTACACCTTC. Its translation: CSVEPGGAYYGYTF.

This chain connects TRBV2 to TRBJ2-1, with 7 bases fitting TRBD2. Germline V CDR1 and CDR2: SNHLY, FYNNEI. V lost 4 bases, J lost 9 bases, and 12 bases stayed unmatched. The CDR3 length is 15 residues. The CDR3 loop reads CASSVGGGMNGEQFF. For the CDR3, the DNA is TGTGCCAGCAGTGTTGGGGGAGGGATGAACGGTGAGCAGTTCTTC.

The rearrangement joins TRBV29-1 to TRBJ1-2; tentative D call: TRBD1 (5 bases). The CDR3 is 15 amino acids. Germline V lookup: CDR1 SQVTM, CDR2 ANQGSEA. Trimming removed 3 bases from V and 1 base from J, with 15 bases in between. CDR3 loop: CSVEGRALDNYGYTF. As DNA, the CDR3 is TGCAGCGTTGAGGGCAGGGCGTTGGATAACTATGGCTACACCTTC.

This clone was seen just once. The chain carries TRBV5-6 and TRBJ1-1; 9 bases map to TRBD1. CDR1 is SGHDT and CDR2 is YYEEEE in the germline V gene. The CDR3 consists of 15 residues. V trimming: 3 bases; J trimming: 10 bases; junction bases outside the gene matches: 13. The CDR3 is CASSSRDRAGGVAFF. CDR3 sequence (DNA): TGTGCCAGCAGCTCCCGGGACAGGGCAGGAGGTGTAGCTTTCTTT.

This clone was seen more than once but under ten times. V and J are TRBV11-2 and TRBJ1-4; D unresolved. The length of the CDR3 is 15 residues. CDR1 and CDR2 from the germline V gene are SGHAT and FQNNGV. The ends were cut back, 1 base at V and 4 bases at J, with 10 bases in the middle. The CDR3: CASSLVAVFNEKLFF. The CDR3 nucleotides are TGTGCCAGCAGCTTAGTGGCGGTGTTTAATGAAAAACTGTTTTTT.

This chain connects TRBV27 to TRBJ1-5, with 10 bases matching TRBD1. V trimming: 4 bases; J trimming: 4 bases; junction bases outside the gene matches: 7. This CDR3 is 16 amino acids long. CDR1 MNHEY and CDR2 SMNVEV come from the germline V gene (reference sequence). CDR3 amino acids: CASSSRRTGGNQPQHF. CDR3 coding DNA: TGTGCCAGCAGTTCTAGACGGACAGGGGGGAATCAGCCCCAGCATTTT.